These 13 T cell receptor beta chains were all obtained from the same sample, sequenced in a study of graft-versus-host responses after intestinal transplantation. Using immunoSEQ multiplex PCR, the repertoire was profiled, and TCRdb retains in-frame clones only, with some absent. The data show about 120,000 clones, roughly nine tenths seen once. These receptors are not linked to any known antigen. The sample here was unstimulated CD4+ T cells sorted from spleen or lymph node cells, taken before transplant. The receptors were sampled from a human donor who was the organ donor for an intestinal transplant.

The J gene is TRBJ1-2, the V gene TRBV27, with TRBD1 identical over 7 bases. There are 13 residues in the CDR3. CDR1 and CDR2 (germline): MNHEY, SMNVEV (reference sequence). V lost 6 bases and J lost 2; bases outside the gene matches: 3. The CDR3 DNA sequence: TGTGCCAGCAGCCGGACAGGCAACTATGGCTACACCTTC. Its translation is CASSRTGNYGYTF.

This clone appeared a few times. The V gene is TRBV7-3, the J gene TRBJ2-5; 9 bases are shared with TRBD1. Germline V gene sequence: CDR1 SGHTA, CDR2 FQGTGA. V dropped 3 bases and J dropped 4; count of bases not matched to a gene: 0. There are 13 residues in the CDR3. CDR3 amino acids: CASSLGQGETQYF. CDR3 DNA: TGTGCCAGCAGCTTGGGACAGGGAGAGACCCAGTACTTC.

This chain links TRBV11-2 with TRBJ2-3; D gene unclear. V was shortened by 4 bases and J by 1 base, with 12 bases between the two germline ends. Germline V lookup: CDR1 SGHAT, CDR2 FQNNGV. CDR3 size: 15 residues. The CDR3 spells CASSSTGGGTDTQYF. CDR3 sequence (DNA): TGTGCCAGCAGCTCCACCGGCGGTGGCACAGATACGCAGTATTTT.

The chain is built from TRBV28 and TRBJ1-1; D is perhaps TRBD1 (6 bases). V lost 1 base, J lost 5 bases, and 11 bases lay in between. The CDR3 runs 14 residues. Germline loops: CDR1 MDHEN, CDR2 SYDVKM. CDR3 nucleotides: TGTGCCAGCAGTTTATTACAGGGAGGGACTGAAGCTTTCTTT. It encodes CASSLLQGGTEAFF.

The chain recombines TRBV30 with TRBJ2-4; D gene ambiguous. The CDR3 has 15 residues. Trimming cost V 0 bases and J 0 bases, with 9 bases left between them. The V gene's germline CDR1 is GTSNPN and CDR2 SVGIG (reference sequence). For the CDR3, the DNA is TGTGCCTGGAGTGTACGACGAGTAGCCAAAAACATTCAGTACTTC. Protein: CAWSVRRVAKNIQYF.

This clone was detected only once. V usage is TRBV6-5 and J usage is TRBJ2-7; tentative D call: TRBD1 (6 bases). Trimming removed 3 bases from V and 5 bases from J, with 14 bases in between. The germline gives CDR1 MNHEY, CDR2 SVGAGI. The CDR3 is 14 amino acids. In DNA form, the CDR3 reads TGTGCCAGCAGTTATTCTCAGGGGCGGGACGAGCAGTACTTC. It specifies CASSYSQGRDEQYF.

This clone was counted a single time. This sequence joins TRBV7-9 and TRBJ2-2; 10 bases are shared with TRBD2. Unmatched junction bases numbered 6, after V lost 5 bases and J lost 3 bases. Germline CDR1 is SEHNR and CDR2 is FQNEAQ (reference sequence). The CDR3 is made up of 16 amino acids. CDR3 in DNA: TGTGCCAGCAGCCCTAAAGCGGGAGGGGACACCGGGGAGCTGTTTTTT. Residues: CASSPKAGGDTGELFF.

The V gene is TRBV25-1, the J gene TRBJ2-7; possibly TRBD1 for D (5 bases). Germline V gene lookup returns CDR1 MGHDK and CDR2 SYGVNS. The V gene lost 4 bases and the J gene lost 2 bases, with 9 bases spanning the gap. This CDR3 has 13 amino acids. CDR3 sequence: CASSGQGPYEQYF. CDR3 bases: TGTGCCAGCAGTGGCCAGGGCCCCTACGAGCAGTACTTC.

CDR3 DNA: TGTGCCAGCAGCTTAGTGTGGGACCCCCAAAACGAGCAGTACTTC. Residues: CASSLVWDPQNEQYF. J is TRBJ2-7 and V is TRBV7-2, with D perhaps matching TRBD1 or TRBD2 (5 bases each). Germline-derived CDR1 and CDR2 are SGHTA and FQGNSA. CDR3 length: 15 amino acids. The V and J ends lost 1 base and 5 bases respectively, with 15 bases between them. The whole variable domain, remainder taken from reference TRBV7-2 and TRBJ2-7, is GAGVSQSPSNKVTEKGKDVELRCDPISGHTALYWYRQSLGQGLEFLIYFQGNSAPDKSGLPSDRFSAERTGGSVSTLTIQRTQQEDSAVYLCASSLVWDPQNEQYFGPGTRLTVT.

The V gene is TRBV6-5, the J gene TRBJ1-2; weak D call: TRBD1 (5 bases). The CDR3 is made up of 15 amino acids. Germline CDR1 and CDR2: MNHEY and SVGAGI. V was cut by 7 bases and J by 8 bases, with 23 bases left in between. In nucleotides, the CDR3 is TGTGCCAGCACCACAATCGGGACCGGGACGTACGGCTACACCTTC. Protein product: CASTTIGTGTYGYTF.

This chain connects TRBV29-1 to TRBJ2-7; the D gene is possibly TRBD2 (5 bases). V was pared by 1 base and J by 2 bases, with 9 bases between. This CDR3 spans 13 amino acids. From germline, CDR1 is SQVTM and CDR2 ANQGSEA. The CDR3 bases are TGCAGCGTTGAAGCGGAGGCCACCTACGAGCAGTACTTC. This gives the protein CSVEAEATYEQYF.

This chain joins TRBV27 and TRBJ2-1, with a tentative D call TRBD2 (5 bases). The CDR3 runs 16 residues. Germline CDR1 is MNHEY and CDR2 is SMNVEV (reference sequence). V lost 2 bases and J lost 0, with 11 bases in between. The CDR3 nucleotides are TGTGCCAGCAGTTTAAGGGAGCTAAGCTCCTACAATGAGCAGTTCTTC. This encodes CASSLRELSSYNEQFF.

This sequence joins TRBV5-1 and TRBJ2-5; TRBD2 matches 9 bases. The J call may be faulty, since TRBJ2-7 better matches the DNA end. From germline, CDR1 is SGHRS and CDR2 YFSETQ. CDR3 length: 16 residues. Here the CDR3 DNA reads TGCGCCAGCAGGCAGAGGCTAGCGGGGAACTCCTACGAGCAGTACTTC. Translation: CASRQRLAGNSYEQYF.